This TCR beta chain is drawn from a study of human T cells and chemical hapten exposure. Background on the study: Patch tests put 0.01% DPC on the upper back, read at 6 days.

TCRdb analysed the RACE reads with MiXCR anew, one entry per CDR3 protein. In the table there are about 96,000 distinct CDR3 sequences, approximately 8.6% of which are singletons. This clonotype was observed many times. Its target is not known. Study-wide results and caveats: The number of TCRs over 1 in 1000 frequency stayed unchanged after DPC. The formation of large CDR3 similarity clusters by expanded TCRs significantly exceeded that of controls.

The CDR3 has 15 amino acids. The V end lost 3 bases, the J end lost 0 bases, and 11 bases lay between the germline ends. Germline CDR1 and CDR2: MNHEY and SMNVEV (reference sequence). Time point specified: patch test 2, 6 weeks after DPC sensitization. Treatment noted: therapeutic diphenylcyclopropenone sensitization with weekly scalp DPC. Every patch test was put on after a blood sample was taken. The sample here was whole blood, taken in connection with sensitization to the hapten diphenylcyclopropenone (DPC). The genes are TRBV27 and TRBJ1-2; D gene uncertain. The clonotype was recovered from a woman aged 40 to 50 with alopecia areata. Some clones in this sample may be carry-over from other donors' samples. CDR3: CASSLVFGANYGYTF. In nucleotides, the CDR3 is TGTGCCAGCAGTTTGGTGTTTGGGGCTAACTATGGCTACACCTTC.